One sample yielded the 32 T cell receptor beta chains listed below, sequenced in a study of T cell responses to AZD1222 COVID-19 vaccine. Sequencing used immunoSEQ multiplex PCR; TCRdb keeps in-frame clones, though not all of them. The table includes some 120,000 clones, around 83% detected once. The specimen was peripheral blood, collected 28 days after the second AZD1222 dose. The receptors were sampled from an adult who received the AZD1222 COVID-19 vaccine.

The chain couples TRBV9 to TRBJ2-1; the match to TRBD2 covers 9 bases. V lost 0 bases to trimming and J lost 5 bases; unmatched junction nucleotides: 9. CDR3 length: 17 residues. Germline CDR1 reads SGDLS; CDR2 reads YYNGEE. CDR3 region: CASSVDPGLASHNEQFF. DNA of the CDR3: TGTGCCAGCAGCGTAGACCCCGGACTAGCGTCCCACAATGAGCAGTTCTTC.

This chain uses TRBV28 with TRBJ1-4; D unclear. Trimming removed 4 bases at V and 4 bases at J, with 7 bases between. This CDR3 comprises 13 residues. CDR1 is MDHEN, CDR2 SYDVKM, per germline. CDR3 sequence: CASSSVINEKLFF. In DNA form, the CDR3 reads TGTGCCAGCAGTTCAGTTATTAATGAAAAACTGTTTTTT.

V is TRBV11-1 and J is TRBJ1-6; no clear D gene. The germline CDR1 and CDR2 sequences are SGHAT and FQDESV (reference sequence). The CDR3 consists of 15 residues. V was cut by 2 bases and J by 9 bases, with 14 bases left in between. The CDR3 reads CASSLLGNPGSPLHF. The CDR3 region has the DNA TGTGCCAGCAGCTTACTAGGGAACCCCGGTTCACCCCTCCACTTT.

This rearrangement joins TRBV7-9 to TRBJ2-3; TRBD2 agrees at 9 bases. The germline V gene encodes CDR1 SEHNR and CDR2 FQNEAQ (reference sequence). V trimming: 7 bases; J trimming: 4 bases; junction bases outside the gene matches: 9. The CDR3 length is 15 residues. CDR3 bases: TGTGCCAGCACCTCAAGCGGGGGGAACGCAGATACGCAGTATTTT. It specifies CASTSSGGNADTQYF.

The CDR3 is CASSPDGSTDTQYF. CDR3 coding DNA: TGCGCCAGCAGCCCGGACGGAAGCACAGATACGCAGTATTTT. This chain uses TRBV5-1 with TRBJ2-3; D is unresolved. Trimming left V 4 bases short and J 0 bases short, with 9 bases between. The CDR3 length is 14 residues. Germline loops: CDR1 SGHRS, CDR2 YFSETQ.

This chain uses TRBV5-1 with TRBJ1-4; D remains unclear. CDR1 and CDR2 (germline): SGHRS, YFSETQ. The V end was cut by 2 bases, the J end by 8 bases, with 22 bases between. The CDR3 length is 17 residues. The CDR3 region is CASSLSGKALGGEKLFF. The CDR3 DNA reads TGCGCCAGCAGCTTATCTGGGAAAGCCCTAGGTGGAGAAAAACTGTTTTTT.

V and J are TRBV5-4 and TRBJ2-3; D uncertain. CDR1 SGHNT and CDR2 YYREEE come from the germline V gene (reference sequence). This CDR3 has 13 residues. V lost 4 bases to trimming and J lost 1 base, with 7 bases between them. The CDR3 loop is CASSPDRTDTQYF. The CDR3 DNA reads TGTGCCAGCAGCCCGGATCGCACAGATACGCAGTATTTT.

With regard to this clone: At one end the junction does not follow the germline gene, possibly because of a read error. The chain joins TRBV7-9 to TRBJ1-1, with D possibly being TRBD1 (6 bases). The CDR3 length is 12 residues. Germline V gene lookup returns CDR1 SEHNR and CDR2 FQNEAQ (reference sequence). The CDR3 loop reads CASSSRTDRSNF. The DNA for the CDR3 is TGTGCCAGCAGCTCCCGGACAGACCGATCTAACTTT.

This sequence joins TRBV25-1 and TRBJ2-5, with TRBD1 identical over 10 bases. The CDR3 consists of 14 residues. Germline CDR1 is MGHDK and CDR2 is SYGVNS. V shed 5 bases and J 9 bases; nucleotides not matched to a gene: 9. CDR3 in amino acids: CASSSTGGGRSQYF. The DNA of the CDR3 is TGTGCCAGCAGTTCGACAGGGGGCGGTCGGTCCCAGTACTTC.

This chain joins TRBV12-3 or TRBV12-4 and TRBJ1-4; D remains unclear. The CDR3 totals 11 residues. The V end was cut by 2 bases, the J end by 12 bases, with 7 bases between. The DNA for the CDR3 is TGTGCCAGCAGTTTATGGACCGAACTGTTTTTT. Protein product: CASSLWTELFF.

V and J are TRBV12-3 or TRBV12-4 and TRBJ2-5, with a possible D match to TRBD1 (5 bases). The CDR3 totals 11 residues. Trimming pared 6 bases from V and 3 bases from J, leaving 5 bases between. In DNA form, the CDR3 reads TGTGCCAGCAGACAGGAAGAGACCCAGTACTTC. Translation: CASRQEETQYF.

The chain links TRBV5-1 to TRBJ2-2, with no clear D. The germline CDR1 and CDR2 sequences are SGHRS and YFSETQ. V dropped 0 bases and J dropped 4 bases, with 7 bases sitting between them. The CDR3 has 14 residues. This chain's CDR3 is CASSLGKATGELFF. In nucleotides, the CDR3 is TGCGCCAGCAGCTTGGGAAAGGCCACCGGGGAGCTGTTTTTT.

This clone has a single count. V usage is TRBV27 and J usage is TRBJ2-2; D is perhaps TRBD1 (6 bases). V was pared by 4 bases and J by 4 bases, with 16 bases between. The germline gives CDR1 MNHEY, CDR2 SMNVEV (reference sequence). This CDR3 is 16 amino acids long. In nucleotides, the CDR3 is TGTGCCAGCAGTTGGTCCTCAGGGGAGAGCACCGGGGAGCTGTTTTTT. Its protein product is CASSWSSGESTGELFF.

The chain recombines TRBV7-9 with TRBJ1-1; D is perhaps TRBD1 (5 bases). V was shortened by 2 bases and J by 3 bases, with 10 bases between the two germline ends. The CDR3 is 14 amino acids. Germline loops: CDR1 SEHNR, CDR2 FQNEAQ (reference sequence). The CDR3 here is CASSLRDQHTEAFF. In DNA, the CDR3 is TGTGCCAGCAGCTTAAGGGACCAGCACACTGAAGCTTTCTTT.

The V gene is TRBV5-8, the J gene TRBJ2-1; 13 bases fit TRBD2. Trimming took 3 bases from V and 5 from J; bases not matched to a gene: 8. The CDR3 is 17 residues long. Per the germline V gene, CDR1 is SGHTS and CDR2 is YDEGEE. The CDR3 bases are TGTGCCAGCAGCTCCTCGAGGACTAGCGGGGGAAACAATGAGCAGTTCTTC. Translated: CASSSSRTSGGNNEQFF.

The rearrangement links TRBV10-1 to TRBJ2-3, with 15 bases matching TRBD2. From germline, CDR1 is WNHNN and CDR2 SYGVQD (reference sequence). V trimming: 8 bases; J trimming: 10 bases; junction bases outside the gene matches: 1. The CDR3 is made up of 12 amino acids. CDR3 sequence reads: CASGLAGGPQYF. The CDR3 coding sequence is TGCGCCAGCGGACTAGCGGGGGGGCCGCAGTATTTT.

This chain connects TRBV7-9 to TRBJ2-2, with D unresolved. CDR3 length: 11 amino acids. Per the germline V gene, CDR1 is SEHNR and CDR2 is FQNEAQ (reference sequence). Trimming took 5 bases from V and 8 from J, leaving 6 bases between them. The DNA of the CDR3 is TGTGCCAGCAGCCAAAGAGGGGAGCTGTTTTTT. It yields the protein CASSQRGELFF.

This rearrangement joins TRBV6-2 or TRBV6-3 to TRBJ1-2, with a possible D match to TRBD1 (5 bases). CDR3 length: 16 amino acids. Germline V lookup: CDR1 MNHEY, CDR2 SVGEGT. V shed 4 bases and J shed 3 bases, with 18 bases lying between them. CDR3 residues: CASSWGNTIRDYGYTF. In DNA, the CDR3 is TGTGCCAGCAGTTGGGGAAATACAATCAGGGACTATGGCTACACCTTC.

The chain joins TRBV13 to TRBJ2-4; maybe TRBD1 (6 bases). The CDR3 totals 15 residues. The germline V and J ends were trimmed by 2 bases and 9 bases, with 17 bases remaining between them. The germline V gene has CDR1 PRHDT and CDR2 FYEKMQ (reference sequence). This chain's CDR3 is CASSLQQGISTIQYF. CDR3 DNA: TGTGCCAGCAGCTTACAGCAGGGGATTAGCACCATTCAGTACTTC. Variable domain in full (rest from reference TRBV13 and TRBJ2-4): AAGVIQSPRHLIKEKRETATLKCYPIPRHDTVYWYQQGPGQDPQFLISFYEKMQSDKGSIPDRFSAQQFSDYHSELNMSSLELGDSALYFCASSLQQGISTIQYFGAGTRLSVL.

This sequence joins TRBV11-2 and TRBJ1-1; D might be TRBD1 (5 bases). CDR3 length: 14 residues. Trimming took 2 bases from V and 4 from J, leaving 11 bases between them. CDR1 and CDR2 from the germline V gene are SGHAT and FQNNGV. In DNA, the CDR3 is TGTGCCAGCAGCTTAAGTCCAGGGAGCACTGAAGCTTTCTTT. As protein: CASSLSPGSTEAFF.

The CDR3: CASSLDRNNQPQHF. CDR3 bases: TGTGCCAGCAGTTTAGACAGAAACAATCAGCCCCAGCATTTT. The chain recombines TRBV28 with TRBJ1-5; the D gene is possibly TRBD1 (5 bases). CDR1 and CDR2 from the germline V gene are MDHEN and SYDVKM. The CDR3 consists of 14 residues. Between the trimmed V and J ends, which lost 2 bases and 3 bases, there was a span of 8 bases. The full variable domain, its missing parts supplied by reference TRBV28 and TRBJ1-5, is DVKVTQSSRYLVKRTGEKVFLECVQDMDHENMFWYRQDPGLGLRLIYFSYDVKMKEKGDIPEGYSVSREKKERFSLILESASTNQTSMYLCASSLDRNNQPQHFGDGTRLSIL.

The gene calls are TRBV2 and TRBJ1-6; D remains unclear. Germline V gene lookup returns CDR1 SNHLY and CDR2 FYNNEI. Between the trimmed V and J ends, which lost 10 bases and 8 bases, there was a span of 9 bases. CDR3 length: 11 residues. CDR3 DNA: TGTGCCATCGGCCCACATTCACCCCTCCACTTT. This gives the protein CAIGPHSPLHF.

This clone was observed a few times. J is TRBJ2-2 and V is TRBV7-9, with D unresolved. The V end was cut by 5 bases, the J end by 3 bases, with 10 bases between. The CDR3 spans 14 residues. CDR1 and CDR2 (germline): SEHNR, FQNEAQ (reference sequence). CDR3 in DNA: TGTGCCAGCAGCCTGCTGATCTACACCGGGGAGCTGTTTTTT. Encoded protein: CASSLLIYTGELFF.

The CDR3 protein is CASSQVSGGLNQPQHF. CDR3 bases: TGTGCCAGCAGCCAAGTCTCAGGGGGTCTCAATCAGCCCCAGCATTTT. The V gene is TRBV3-1 (or the pseudogene TRBV3-2), the J gene TRBJ1-5, with TRBD1 identical over 7 bases. From germline, CDR1 is LGHDT and CDR2 YNNKEL (reference sequence). Trimming removed 1 base from V and 3 bases from J; junction bases left unmatched: 6. CDR3 length: 16 amino acids.

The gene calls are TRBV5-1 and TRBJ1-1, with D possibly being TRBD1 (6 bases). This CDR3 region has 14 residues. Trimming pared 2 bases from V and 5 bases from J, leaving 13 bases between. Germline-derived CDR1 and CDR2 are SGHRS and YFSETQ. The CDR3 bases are TGCGCCAGCAGCTTAGTGGGGGCGGAAACTGAAGCTTTCTTT. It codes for CASSLVGAETEAFF.

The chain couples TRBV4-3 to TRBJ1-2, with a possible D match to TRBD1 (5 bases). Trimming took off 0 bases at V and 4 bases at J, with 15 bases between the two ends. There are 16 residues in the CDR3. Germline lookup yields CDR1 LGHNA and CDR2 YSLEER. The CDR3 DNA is TGCGCCAGCAGCCAAGAAGGGACGGAATCCTTCTATGGCTACACCTTC. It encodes CASSQEGTESFYGYTF.

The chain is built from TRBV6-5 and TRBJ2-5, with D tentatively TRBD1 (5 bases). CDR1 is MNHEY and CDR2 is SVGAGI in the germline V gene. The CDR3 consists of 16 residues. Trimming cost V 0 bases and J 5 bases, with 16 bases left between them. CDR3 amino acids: CASSYSTPGSAETQYF. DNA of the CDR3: TGTGCCAGCAGTTACTCGACCCCAGGGTCGGCGGAGACCCAGTACTTC.

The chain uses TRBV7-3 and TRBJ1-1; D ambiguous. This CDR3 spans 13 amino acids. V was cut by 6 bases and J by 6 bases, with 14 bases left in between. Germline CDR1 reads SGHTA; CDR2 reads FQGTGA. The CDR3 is CASSNEVGSEAFF. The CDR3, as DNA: TGTGCCAGCAGTAACGAGGTGGGTTCTGAAGCTTTCTTT.

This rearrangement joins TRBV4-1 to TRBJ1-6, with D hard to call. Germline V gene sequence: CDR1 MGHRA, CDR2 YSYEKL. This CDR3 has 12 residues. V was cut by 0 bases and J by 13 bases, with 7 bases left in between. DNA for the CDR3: TGCGCCAGCAGCCAAGAGCCGGGGCCCCTCCACTTT. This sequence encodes CASSQEPGPLHF.

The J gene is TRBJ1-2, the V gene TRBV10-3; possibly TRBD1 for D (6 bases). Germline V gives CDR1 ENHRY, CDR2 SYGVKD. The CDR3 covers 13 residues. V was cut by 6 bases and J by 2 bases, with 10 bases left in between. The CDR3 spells CAISTGPNYGYTF. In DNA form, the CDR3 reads TGTGCCATCAGCACAGGGCCCAACTATGGCTACACCTTC.

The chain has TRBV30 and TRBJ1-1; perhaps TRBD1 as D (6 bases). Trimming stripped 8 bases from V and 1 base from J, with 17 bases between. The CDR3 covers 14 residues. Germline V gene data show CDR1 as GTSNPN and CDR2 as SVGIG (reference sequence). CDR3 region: CARTPTGKNTEAFF. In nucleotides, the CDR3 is TGTGCCAGAACCCCAACAGGGAAGAACACTGAAGCTTTCTTT.

CDR3: CATNILGTGGSNQPQHF. The DNA of the CDR3 is TGTGCCACAAACATTCTCGGGACAGGAGGGTCCAATCAGCCCCAGCATTTT. The chain has TRBV19 and TRBJ1-5; the match to TRBD1 covers 8 bases. CDR3 length equals 17 residues. Trimming took 10 bases from V and 3 from J; bases not matched to a gene: 17. CDR1 and CDR2 (germline): LNHDA, SQIVND (reference sequence). Supplemented by reference TRBV19 and TRBJ1-5, the full variable domain reads DGGITQSPKYLFRKEGQNVTLSCEQNLNHDAMYWYRQDPGQGLRLIYYSQIVNDFQKGDIAEGYSVSREKKESFPLTVTSAQKNPTAFYLCATNILGTGGSNQPQHFGDGTRLSIL.